This T cell receptor (beta chain) was sequenced for a study of immune characterization of retroperitoneal liposarcoma. TCRdb analysed the PCR reads with MiXCR anew, one entry per CDR3 protein. The repertoire holds about 8,000 distinct CDR3 sequences, with under 55% as singletons. V dropped 7 bases and J dropped 12; count of bases not matched to a gene: 14. The CDR3 is made up of 13 amino acids. The sample comprised tumor tissue. The V call is TRBV12-3 or TRBV12-4, the J call TRBJ2-7; TRBD2 agrees at 8 bases. The source is a male donor with retroperitoneal liposarcoma. As DNA, the CDR3 is TGTGCCAGCAAAGCGGGAGCCCAAGAGACCCGGTACTTC. Translating it yields CASKAGAQETRYF.